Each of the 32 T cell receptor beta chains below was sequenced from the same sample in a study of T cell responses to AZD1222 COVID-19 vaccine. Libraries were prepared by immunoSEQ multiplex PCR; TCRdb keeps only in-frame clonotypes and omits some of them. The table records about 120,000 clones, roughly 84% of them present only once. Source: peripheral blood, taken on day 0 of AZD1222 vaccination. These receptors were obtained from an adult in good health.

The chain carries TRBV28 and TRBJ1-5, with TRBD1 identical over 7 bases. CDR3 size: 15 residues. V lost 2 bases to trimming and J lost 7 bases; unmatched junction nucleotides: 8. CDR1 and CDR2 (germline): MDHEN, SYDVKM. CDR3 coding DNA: TGTGCCAGCAGTTTAGTTGACAGGGTAGGACAGCCCCAGCATTTT. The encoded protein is CASSLVDRVGQPQHF.

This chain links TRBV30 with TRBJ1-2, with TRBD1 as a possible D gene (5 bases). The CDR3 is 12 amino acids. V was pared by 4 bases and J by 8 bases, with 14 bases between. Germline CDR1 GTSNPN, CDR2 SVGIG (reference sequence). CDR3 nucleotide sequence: TGTGCCTGGAACGGGGGATCGGAAGGCTACACCTTC. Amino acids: CAWNGGSEGYTF.

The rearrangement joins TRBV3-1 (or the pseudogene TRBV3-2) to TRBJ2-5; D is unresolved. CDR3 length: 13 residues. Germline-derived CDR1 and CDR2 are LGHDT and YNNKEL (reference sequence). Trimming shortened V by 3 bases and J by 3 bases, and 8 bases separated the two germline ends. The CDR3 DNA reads TGTGCCAGCAGCCAGGGCCCCGAAGAGACCCAGTACTTC. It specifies CASSQGPEETQYF.

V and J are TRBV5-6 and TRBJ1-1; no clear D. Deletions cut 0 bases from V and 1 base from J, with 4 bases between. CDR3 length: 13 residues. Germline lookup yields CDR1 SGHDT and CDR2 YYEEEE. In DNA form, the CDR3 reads TGTGCCAGCAGCTTGGGTCCGAACACTGAAGCTTTCTTT. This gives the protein CASSLGPNTEAFF.

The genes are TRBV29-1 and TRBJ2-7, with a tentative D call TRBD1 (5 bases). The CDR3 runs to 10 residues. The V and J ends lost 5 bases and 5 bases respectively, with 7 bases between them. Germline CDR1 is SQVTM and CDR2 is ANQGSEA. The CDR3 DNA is TGCAGCGTTTTAGGGGACGAGCAGTACTTC. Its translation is CSVLGDEQYF.

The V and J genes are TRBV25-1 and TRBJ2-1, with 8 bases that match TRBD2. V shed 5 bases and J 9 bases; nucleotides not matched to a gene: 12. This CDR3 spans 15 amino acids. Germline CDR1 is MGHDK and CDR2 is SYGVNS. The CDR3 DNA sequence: TGTGCCAGCAGTAAACCCGGGACTAGGGCAACTGAGCAGTTCTTC. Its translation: CASSKPGTRATEQFF.

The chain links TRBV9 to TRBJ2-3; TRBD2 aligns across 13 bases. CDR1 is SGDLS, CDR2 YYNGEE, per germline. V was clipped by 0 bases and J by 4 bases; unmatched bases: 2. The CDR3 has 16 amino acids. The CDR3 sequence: CASSVGGTSGADTQYF. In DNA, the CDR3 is TGTGCCAGCAGCGTAGGAGGGACTAGCGGGGCAGATACGCAGTATTTT.

In DNA form, the CDR3 reads TGTGCCAGTAGTATAGCTCCAGGGCTGACTGGAAACACCATATATTTT. Protein sequence: CASSIAPGLTGNTIYF. The rearrangement uses TRBV19 and TRBJ1-3, with a tentative D call TRBD1 (5 bases). Trimming pared 1 base from V and 2 bases from J, leaving 12 bases between. The germline V gene encodes CDR1 LNHDA and CDR2 SQIVND (reference sequence). The CDR3 sequence is 16 residues long.

The CDR3 loop reads CAGTGPGMGGELFF. The CDR3 nucleotides are TGTGCCGGGACAGGGCCCGGAATGGGCGGGGAGCTGTTTTTT. The chain employs TRBV5-4 and TRBJ2-2, with 9 bases that match TRBD1. CDR3 length equals 14 residues. CDR1 and CDR2 (germline): SGHNT, YYREEE (reference sequence). The ends lost 10 bases at V and 7 bases at J; junction bases unmatched: 11.

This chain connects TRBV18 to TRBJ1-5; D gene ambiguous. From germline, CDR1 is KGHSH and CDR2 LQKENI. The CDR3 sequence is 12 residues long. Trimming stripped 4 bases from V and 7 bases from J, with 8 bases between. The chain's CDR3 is CASSHPAQPQHF. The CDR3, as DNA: TGTGCCAGCTCACATCCGGCCCAGCCCCAGCATTTT.

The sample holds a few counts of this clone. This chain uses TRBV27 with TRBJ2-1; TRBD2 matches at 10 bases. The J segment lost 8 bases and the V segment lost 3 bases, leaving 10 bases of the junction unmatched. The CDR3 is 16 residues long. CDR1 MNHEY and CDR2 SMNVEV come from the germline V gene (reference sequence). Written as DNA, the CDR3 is TGTGCCAGCAGTTTCCTGGGAGCGGGAGGGCCGCATGAGCAGTTCTTC. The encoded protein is CASSFLGAGGPHEQFF.

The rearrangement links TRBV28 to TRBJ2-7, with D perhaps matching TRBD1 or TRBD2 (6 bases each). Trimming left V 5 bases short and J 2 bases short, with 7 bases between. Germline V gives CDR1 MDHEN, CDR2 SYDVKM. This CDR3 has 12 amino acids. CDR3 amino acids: CASSRGAYEQYF. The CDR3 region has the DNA TGTGCCAGCAGTAGGGGGGCCTACGAGCAGTACTTC.

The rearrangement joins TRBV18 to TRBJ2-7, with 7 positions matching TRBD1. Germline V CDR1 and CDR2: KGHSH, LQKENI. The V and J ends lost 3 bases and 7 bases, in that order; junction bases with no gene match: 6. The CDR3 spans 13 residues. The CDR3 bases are TGTGCCAGCTCACCCCAGGGGGATAGTGAGCAGTACTTC. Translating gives CASSPQGDSEQYF.

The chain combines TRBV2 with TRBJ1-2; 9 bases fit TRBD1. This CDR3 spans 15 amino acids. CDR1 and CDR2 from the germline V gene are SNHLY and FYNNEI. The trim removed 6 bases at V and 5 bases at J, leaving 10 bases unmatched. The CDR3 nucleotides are TGTGCCAGCAGATCTTTACAGGGGGCGCGATATGGCTACACCTTC. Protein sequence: CASRSLQGARYGYTF.

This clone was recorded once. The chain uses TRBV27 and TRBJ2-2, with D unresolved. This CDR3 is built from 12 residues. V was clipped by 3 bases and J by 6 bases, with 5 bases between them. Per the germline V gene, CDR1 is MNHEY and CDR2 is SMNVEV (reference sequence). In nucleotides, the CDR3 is TGTGCCAGCAGTTTTCGTTCCGGGGAGCTGTTTTTT. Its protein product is CASSFRSGELFF.

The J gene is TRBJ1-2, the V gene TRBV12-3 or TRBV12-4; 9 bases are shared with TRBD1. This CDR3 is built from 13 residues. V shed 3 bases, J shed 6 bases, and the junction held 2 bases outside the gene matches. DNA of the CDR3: TGTGCCAGCAGTTTTGGACAGGGGAATGGCTACACCTTC. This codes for CASSFGQGNGYTF.

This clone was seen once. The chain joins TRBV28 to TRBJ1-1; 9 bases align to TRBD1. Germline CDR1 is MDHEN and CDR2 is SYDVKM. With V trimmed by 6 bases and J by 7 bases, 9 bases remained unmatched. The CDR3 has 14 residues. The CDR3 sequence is CASSTGQGPFEAFF. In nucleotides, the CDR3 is TGTGCCAGCAGCACGGGACAGGGCCCGTTTGAAGCTTTCTTT. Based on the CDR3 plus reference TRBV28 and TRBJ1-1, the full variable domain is DVKVTQSSRYLVKRTGEKVFLECVQDMDHENMFWYRQDPGLGLRLIYFSYDVKMKEKGDIPEGYSVSREKKERFSLILESASTNQTSMYLCASSTGQGPFEAFFGQGTRLTVV.

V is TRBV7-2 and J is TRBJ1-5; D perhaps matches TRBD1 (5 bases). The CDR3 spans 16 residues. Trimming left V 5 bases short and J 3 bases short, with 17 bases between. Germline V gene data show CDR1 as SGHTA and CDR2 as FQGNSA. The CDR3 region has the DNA TGTGCCAGCAGCGCGAGGGCAGGGTCGGCCAATCAGCCCCAGCATTTT. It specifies CASSARAGSANQPQHF.

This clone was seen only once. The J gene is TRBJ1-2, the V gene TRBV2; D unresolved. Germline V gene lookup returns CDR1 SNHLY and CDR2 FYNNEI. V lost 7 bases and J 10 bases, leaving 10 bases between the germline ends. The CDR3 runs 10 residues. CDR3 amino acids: CASTLGPYTF. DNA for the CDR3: TGTGCCAGCACCCTTGGTCCCTACACCTTC.

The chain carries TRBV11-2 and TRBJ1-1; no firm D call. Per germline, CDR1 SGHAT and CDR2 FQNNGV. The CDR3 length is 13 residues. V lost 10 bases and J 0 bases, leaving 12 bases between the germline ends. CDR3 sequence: CATGPQLNTEAFF. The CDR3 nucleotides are TGTGCCACTGGTCCACAACTGAACACTGAAGCTTTCTTT.

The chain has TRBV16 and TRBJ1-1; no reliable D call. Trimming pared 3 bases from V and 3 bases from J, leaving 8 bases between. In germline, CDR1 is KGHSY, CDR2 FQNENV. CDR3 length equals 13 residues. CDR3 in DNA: TGTGCCAGCAGCCATCGTCTTGACACTGAAGCTTTCTTT. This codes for CASSHRLDTEAFF.

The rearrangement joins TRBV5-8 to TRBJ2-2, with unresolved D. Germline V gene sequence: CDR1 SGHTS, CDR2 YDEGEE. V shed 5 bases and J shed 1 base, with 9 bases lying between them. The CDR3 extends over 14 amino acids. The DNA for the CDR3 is TGTGCCAGCAGAGGAGCGATGAACACCGGGGAGCTGTTTTTT. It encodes CASRGAMNTGELFF.

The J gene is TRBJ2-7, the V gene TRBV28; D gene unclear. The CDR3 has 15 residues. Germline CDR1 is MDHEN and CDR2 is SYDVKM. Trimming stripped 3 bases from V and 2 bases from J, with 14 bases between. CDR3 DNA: TGTGCCAGCAGTTTTATGGCAGGAATTACCTACGAGCAGTACTTC. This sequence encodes CASSFMAGITYEQYF.

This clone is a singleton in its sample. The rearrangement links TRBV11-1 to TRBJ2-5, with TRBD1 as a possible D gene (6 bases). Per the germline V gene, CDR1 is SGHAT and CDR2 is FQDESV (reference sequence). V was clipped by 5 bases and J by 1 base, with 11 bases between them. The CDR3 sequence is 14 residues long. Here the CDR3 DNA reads TGTGCCAGCAGCCCCCGGGACACCCAAGAGACCCAGTACTTC. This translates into CASSPRDTQETQYF.

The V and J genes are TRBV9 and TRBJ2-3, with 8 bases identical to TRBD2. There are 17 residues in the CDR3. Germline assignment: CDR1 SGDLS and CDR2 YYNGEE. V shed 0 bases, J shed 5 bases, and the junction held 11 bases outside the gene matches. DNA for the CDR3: TGTGCCAGCAGCGTAGGTTTGGCGGCGGGAGGCAGAGATACGCAGTATTTT. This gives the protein CASSVGLAAGGRDTQYF.

DNA for the CDR3: TGTGCCAGCAGCCTACGAACAGGGGCCTTTAATGAAAAACTGTTTTTT. It encodes CASSLRTGAFNEKLFF. The chain combines TRBV5-5 with TRBJ1-4; TRBD1 matches 7 bases. Germline-derived CDR1 and CDR2 are SGHKS and YYEKEE (reference sequence). V lost 4 bases, J lost 4 bases, and 10 bases stayed unmatched. The CDR3 extends over 16 amino acids. Complete variable domain (other parts from reference TRBV5-5 and TRBJ1-4): DAGVTQSPTHLIKTRGQQVTLRCSPISGHKSVSWYQQVLGQGPQFIFQYYEKEERGRGNFPDRFSARQFPNYSSELNVNALLLGDSALYLCASSLRTGAFNEKLFFGSGTQLSVL.

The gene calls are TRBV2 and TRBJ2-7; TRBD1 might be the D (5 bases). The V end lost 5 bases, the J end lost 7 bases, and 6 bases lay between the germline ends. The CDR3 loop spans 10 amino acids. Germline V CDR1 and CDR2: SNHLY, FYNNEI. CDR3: CASSRQEQYF. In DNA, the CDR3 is TGTGCCAGCAGTCGACAGGAGCAGTACTTC.

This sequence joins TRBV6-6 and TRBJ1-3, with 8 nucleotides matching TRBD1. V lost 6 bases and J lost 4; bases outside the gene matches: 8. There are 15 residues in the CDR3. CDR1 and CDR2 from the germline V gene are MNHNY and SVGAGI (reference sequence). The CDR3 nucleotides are TGTGCCAGCAGCTCCCACAGGGGGGCAGGAAACACCATATATTTT. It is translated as CASSSHRGAGNTIYF.

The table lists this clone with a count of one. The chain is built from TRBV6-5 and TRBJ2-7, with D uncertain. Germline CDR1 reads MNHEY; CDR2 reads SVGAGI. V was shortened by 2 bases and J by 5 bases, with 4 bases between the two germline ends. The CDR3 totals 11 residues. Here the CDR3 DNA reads TGTGCCAGCAGTTACGCCAACGAGCAGTACTTC. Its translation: CASSYANEQYF.

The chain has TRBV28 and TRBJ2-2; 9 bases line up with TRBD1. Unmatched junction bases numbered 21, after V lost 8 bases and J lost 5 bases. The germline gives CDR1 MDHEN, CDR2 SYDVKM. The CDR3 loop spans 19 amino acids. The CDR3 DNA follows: TGTGCCAGCCGTACTTTACAGCTCCGGGACAGGGAGGAGACCGGGGAGCTGTTTTTT. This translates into CASRTLQLRDREETGELFF.

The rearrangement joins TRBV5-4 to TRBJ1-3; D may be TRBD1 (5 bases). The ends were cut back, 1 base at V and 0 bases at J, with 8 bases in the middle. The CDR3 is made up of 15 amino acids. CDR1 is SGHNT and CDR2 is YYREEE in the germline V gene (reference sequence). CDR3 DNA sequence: TGTGCCAGCAGCTTGACAGGACCCTCTGGAAACACCATATATTTT. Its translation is CASSLTGPSGNTIYF.

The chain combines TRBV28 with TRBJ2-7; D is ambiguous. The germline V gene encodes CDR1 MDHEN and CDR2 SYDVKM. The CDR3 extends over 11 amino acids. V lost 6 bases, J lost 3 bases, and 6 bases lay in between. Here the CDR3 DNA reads TGTGCCAGCAGGGACCGCTACGAGCAGTACTTC. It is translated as CASRDRYEQYF.